This TCR beta chain was retrieved from a study of blood T cell repertoires in COVID-19. CDR3 length equals 16 residues. CDR1 and CDR2 (germline): GTSNPN, SVGIG (reference sequence). V was pared by 0 bases and J by 2 bases, with 16 bases between. Profiling relied on immunoSEQ multiplex PCR, and the TCRdb table lists in-frame clones only, not all of them. This table holds about 440,000 clones, about 87% found once. Sample: peripheral blood. This chain connects TRBV30 to TRBJ1-2; D might be TRBD1 (5 bases). This sequence originates from a woman aged 45 to 65 with COVID-19, enrolled during active disease. CDR3 region: CAWSVVPQGLNYGYTF. CDR3 DNA: TGTGCCTGGAGTGTAGTTCCCCAGGGTTTAAACTATGGCTACACCTTC.